The 21 T cell receptor beta chains presented below share a single source sample, sequenced in a study of shared clonotypes between healthy human individuals. The method was immunoSEQ multiplex PCR; TCRdb's version includes in-frame clones alone and lacks a portion of them. The repertoire includes approximately 500,000 clones, about four fifths of them detected once, and over 10% sits in the top ten. The source material was PBMCs. The receptors were sampled from a woman in her thirties or forties in good health. Some clones in this sample may be carry-over from other donors' samples.

This clone was seen ten or more times. The V gene is TRBV7-2, the J gene TRBJ2-1; 10 bases align to TRBD2. Trimming cost V 4 bases and J 11 bases; bases outside gene matches: 11. This CDR3 has 15 amino acids. Looked up from germline, CDR1 is SGHTA and CDR2 is FQGNSA. The CDR3 DNA reads TGTGCCAGCAGCTCTATAGCGGGAGGAGGGGGGAAGCAGTTCTTC. Translation gives CASSSIAGGGGKQFF.

V gene TRBV30 combines with J gene TRBJ1-2; 7 nucleotides match TRBD1. Germline loops: CDR1 GTSNPN, CDR2 SVGIG (reference sequence). The V gene end was trimmed by 1 base and the J gene end by 5 bases; junction bases not matched to a gene: 7. The CDR3 has 14 amino acids. The chain's CDR3 is CAWSERGRRYGYTF. In DNA form, the CDR3 reads TGTGCCTGGAGTGAGAGGGGGCGTCGGTATGGCTACACCTTC.

The rearrangement joins TRBV28 to TRBJ2-1; D ambiguous. The CDR3 loop spans 14 amino acids. The germline V gene encodes CDR1 MDHEN and CDR2 SYDVKM. V lost 0 bases to trimming and J lost 10 bases, with 13 bases between them. CDR3: CASSLWIKGPEQFF. Here the CDR3 DNA reads TGTGCCAGCAGTTTATGGATTAAAGGACCGGAGCAGTTCTTC. Full variable domain (missing parts from reference TRBV28 and TRBJ2-1): DVKVTQSSRYLVKRTGEKVFLECVQDMDHENMFWYRQDPGLGLRLIYFSYDVKMKEKGDIPEGYSVSREKKERFSLILESASTNQTSMYLCASSLWIKGPEQFFGPGTRLTVL.

In this sample, this clone turned up a few times. The V gene is TRBV5-1, the J gene TRBJ2-5; 10 bases align to TRBD2. After removal of 3 bases from V and 5 bases from J, the junction contained 7 bases not matched to a gene. Germline CDR1 and CDR2: SGHRS and YFSETQ. This CDR3 region has 15 residues. CDR3 bases: TGCGCCAGCAGCTCAGCGGGAGGGTCTCCGGAGACCCAGTACTTC. As protein: CASSSAGGSPETQYF.

This chain links TRBV15 with TRBJ1-1; tentative D call: TRBD1 (6 bases). Germline V lookup: CDR1 LNHNV, CDR2 YYDKDF (reference sequence). The CDR3 is 14 amino acids. V lost 1 base and J 1 base, leaving 7 bases between the germline ends. Here the CDR3 reads CATSRVGQNTEAFF. DNA for the CDR3: TGTGCCACCAGCAGAGTGGGACAGAACACTGAAGCTTTCTTT.

The chain is built from TRBV5-1 and TRBJ2-7; tentatively, D is TRBD2 (5 bases). Trimming left V 0 bases short and J 5 bases short, with 9 bases between. In germline, CDR1 is SGHRS, CDR2 YFSETQ. CDR3 length: 13 amino acids. The CDR3 is CASSLGRSDEQYF. Here the CDR3 DNA reads TGCGCCAGCAGCTTGGGACGTAGCGACGAGCAGTACTTC. The full variable domain, completed using reference TRBV5-1 and TRBJ2-7, is KAGVTQTPRYLIKTRGQQVTLSCSPISGHRSVSWYQQTPGQGLQFLFEYFSETQRNKGNFPGRFSGRQFSNSRSEMNVSTLELGDSALYLCASSLGRSDEQYFGPGTRLTVT.

This chain uses TRBV10-1 with TRBJ2-3; TRBD2 agrees at 7 bases. The CDR3 consists of 17 residues. Germline CDR1 is WNHNN and CDR2 is SYGVQD (reference sequence). The ends lost 2 bases at V and 1 base at J; junction bases unmatched: 9. The CDR3 DNA reads as TGCGCCAGCAGTGAGACCTCTAGCGGAGGGGGCACAGATACGCAGTATTTT. This encodes CASSETSSGGGTDTQYF.

J is TRBJ2-1 and V is TRBV6-1; 9 nucleotides align to TRBD1. This CDR3 contains 14 residues. Germline trimming cut 7 bases from V and 3 bases from J; bases unmatched to any gene: 4. Germline lookup yields CDR1 MNHNS and CDR2 SASEGT. The CDR3 sequence is CASIRTGVYNEQFF. The CDR3 DNA reads as TGTGCCAGCATTCGGACAGGGGTCTACAATGAGCAGTTCTTC.

This sequence joins TRBV7-3 and TRBJ1-3; tentative D call: TRBD1 (5 bases). V gave up 0 bases and J gave up 4 bases, with 16 bases separating them. The CDR3 length is 17 residues. Germline values: CDR1 SGHTA, CDR2 FQGTGA. The CDR3: CASSLTPRGPGGNTIYF. The CDR3 bases are TGTGCCAGCAGCTTAACCCCAAGGGGACCAGGGGGAAACACCATATATTTT.

The chain carries TRBV19 and TRBJ1-2; TRBD1 agrees at 12 bases. Unmatched junction bases numbered 5, after V lost 8 bases and J lost 7 bases. From germline, CDR1 is LNHDA and CDR2 SQIVND (reference sequence). This CDR3 is built from 13 residues. This CDR3 reads CASRDRGLGGYTF. CDR3 sequence (DNA): TGTGCCAGTCGGGACAGGGGGCTGGGTGGCTACACCTTC. The entire variable domain, with the rest obtained from reference TRBV19 and TRBJ1-2, is as follows: DGGITQSPKYLFRKEGQNVTLSCEQNLNHDAMYWYRQDPGQGLRLIYYSQIVNDFQKGDIAEGYSVSREKKESFPLTVTSAQKNPTAFYLCASRDRGLGGYTFGSGTRLTVV.

The rearrangement uses TRBV28 and TRBJ1-2; no clear D. Germline V lookup: CDR1 MDHEN, CDR2 SYDVKM. V lost 8 bases to trimming and J lost 6 bases, with 13 bases between them. This CDR3 is 12 amino acids long. The DNA for the CDR3 is TGTGCCAGCCGGTCTTCGGACCATGGCTACACCTTC. Protein: CASRSSDHGYTF.

This chain connects TRBV6-5 to TRBJ1-1, with a tentative D call TRBD1 (5 bases). The CDR3 sequence is 14 residues long. Trimming took 2 bases from V and 1 from J, leaving 8 bases between them. Germline CDR1 MNHEY, CDR2 SVGAGI. The CDR3 region has the DNA TGTGCCAGCAGTTACCGGGGACCGAACACTGAAGCTTTCTTT. It specifies CASSYRGPNTEAFF.

To note about this clone: This same CDR3 is encoded by further DNA sequences in the sample. The chain couples TRBV7-2 to TRBJ2-1, with D unresolved. CDR1 and CDR2 from the germline V gene are SGHTA and FQGNSA. The V and J ends lost 1 base and 4 bases respectively, with 5 bases between them. The CDR3 is 13 amino acids. The chain's CDR3 is CASSLGRYNEQFF. Here the CDR3 DNA reads TGTGCCAGCAGCTTAGGGCGGTACAATGAGCAGTTCTTC.

The chain employs TRBV28 and TRBJ2-7, with a weak D call TRBD1 (5 bases). The V and J ends lost 2 bases and 2 bases respectively, with 16 bases between them. The V gene's germline CDR1 is MDHEN and CDR2 SYDVKM. The CDR3 runs 16 residues. The CDR3 sequence is CASSLPPWAGPYEQYF. DNA of the CDR3: TGTGCCAGCAGTTTACCCCCCTGGGCAGGGCCCTACGAGCAGTACTTC.

The chain is built from TRBV28 and TRBJ1-3; a possible D gene is TRBD1 (6 bases). The CDR3 covers 15 residues. The germline gives CDR1 MDHEN, CDR2 SYDVKM. The V end lost 5 bases, the J end lost 2 bases, and 13 bases lay between the germline ends. In nucleotides, the CDR3 is TGTGCCAGCAGTCAACAGGGTTTAGCTGGAAACACCATATATTTT. Translated: CASSQQGLAGNTIYF.

This chain joins TRBV11-2 and TRBJ2-2; 7 bases map to TRBD2. The V segment lost 4 bases and the J segment 5 bases; nucleotides outside the gene matches: 7. CDR3 length: 15 amino acids. The germline V gene encodes CDR1 SGHAT and CDR2 FQNNGV. The CDR3, as DNA: TGTGCCAGCAGCTCATATGCGGGAGATACCGGGGAGCTGTTTTTT. Residues: CASSSYAGDTGELFF.

This clone was seen a single time. V is TRBV5-1 and J is TRBJ2-4; D call uncertain. This CDR3 spans 14 amino acids. CDR1 and CDR2 (germline): SGHRS, YFSETQ. Trimming left V 0 bases short and J 9 bases short, with 13 bases between. The CDR3 coding sequence is TGCGCCAGCAGCTTGGTAGGCCCGTGGGCCATTCAGTACTTC. Protein product: CASSLVGPWAIQYF. Complete variable domain (other parts from reference TRBV5-1 and TRBJ2-4): KAGVTQTPRYLIKTRGQQVTLSCSPISGHRSVSWYQQTPGQGLQFLFEYFSETQRNKGNFPGRFSGRQFSNSRSEMNVSTLELGDSALYLCASSLVGPWAIQYFGAGTRLSVL.

This clone was detected a few times. The gene calls are TRBV5-1 and TRBJ1-2; D ambiguous. V lost 1 base and J lost 4, with 11 bases in between. From germline, CDR1 is SGHRS and CDR2 YFSETQ. The CDR3 sequence is 14 residues long. The CDR3: CASSLYGKGYGYTF. The CDR3 DNA reads as TGCGCCAGCAGCTTGTACGGGAAGGGCTATGGCTACACCTTC.

This chain connects TRBV30 to TRBJ1-5; possible D gene TRBD1, 5 bases. CDR1 and CDR2 from the germline V gene are GTSNPN and SVGIG (reference sequence). CDR3 length equals 14 residues. V gave up 4 bases and J gave up 7 bases, with 17 bases separating them. In nucleotides, the CDR3 is TGTGCCTGGACTGACAGCGCCGTAATGCAGCCCCAGCATTTT. Protein sequence: CAWTDSAVMQPQHF.

The chain has TRBV19 and TRBJ2-3, with a weak D call TRBD2 (6 bases). The CDR3 is made up of 15 amino acids. With 5 bases removed from V and 2 bases from J, the gap between germline ends came to 14 bases. Per germline, CDR1 LNHDA and CDR2 SQIVND (reference sequence). The CDR3 here is CASSQPGVTTDTQYF. In nucleotides, the CDR3 is TGTGCCAGTAGTCAGCCGGGAGTCACCACAGATACGCAGTATTTT.

The chain links TRBV7-3 to TRBJ2-1; TRBD1 might be the D (8 bases). Germline V gives CDR1 SGHTA, CDR2 FQGTGA. The CDR3 sequence is 15 residues long. Trimming left V 6 bases short and J 2 bases short, with 14 bases between. This CDR3 is CASSSTGGAYNEQFF. The CDR3 coding sequence is TGTGCCAGCAGTTCCACAGGGGGGGCCTACAATGAGCAGTTCTTC.